The 6 T cell receptor beta chains below come from one sample, sequenced in a study of blood T cell repertoires in COVID-19. The table came from immunoSEQ multiplex PCR; TCRdb's copy has only in-frame clones and leaves some out. The sample carries about 120,000 clones, roughly four fifths recorded once. Sample: peripheral blood. These receptor sequences come from a human donor in a cohort sampled during active COVID-19.

The rearrangement links TRBV3-1 (or the pseudogene TRBV3-2) to TRBJ2-1, with 14 positions matching TRBD2. Germline V gene lookup returns CDR1 LGHDT and CDR2 YNNKEL (reference sequence). The ends lost 4 bases at V and 9 bases at J; junction bases unmatched: 8. There are 16 residues in the CDR3. CDR3 DNA sequence: TGTGCCAGCAGCCGACCGGGACTAGCGGGAGTTCTTGAGCAGTTCTTC. Amino acids: CASSRPGLAGVLEQFF.

The V gene is TRBV2, the J gene TRBJ1-5; TRBD1 agrees at 8 bases. V was pared by 8 bases and J by 1 base, with 7 bases of the junction left unmatched. CDR1 and CDR2 (germline): SNHLY, FYNNEI. The CDR3 contains 15 residues. CDR3 DNA sequence: TGTGCCAGCGCCCGGACAGGGCGGAGCAATCAGCCCCAGCATTTT. The encoded protein is CASARTGRSNQPQHF.

The chain combines TRBV3-1 (or the pseudogene TRBV3-2) with TRBJ1-4; no clear D. V was shortened by 3 bases and J by 2 bases, with 16 bases between the two germline ends. Germline-derived CDR1 and CDR2 are LGHDT and YNNKEL (reference sequence). There are 17 residues in the CDR3. The CDR3 bases are TGTGCCAGCAGCCATCCCGGGAAACCGGGGACTAATGAAAAACTGTTTTTT. Translating gives CASSHPGKPGTNEKLFF.

The chain has TRBV7-3 and TRBJ2-1; TRBD2 aligns across 8 bases. V gave up 2 bases and J gave up 3 bases; unmatched junction bases: 6. This CDR3 is built from 16 residues. CDR1 SGHTA and CDR2 FQGTGA come from the germline V gene. CDR3 sequence reads: CASSLAGGTDYNEQFF. CDR3 nucleotide sequence: TGTGCCAGCAGCTTAGCGGGAGGTACCGACTACAATGAGCAGTTCTTC.

The V call is TRBV7-8, the J call TRBJ1-1; 7 bases fit TRBD1. The V segment lost 5 bases and the J segment 4 bases; nucleotides outside the gene matches: 1. The CDR3 contains 12 residues. Germline V gene lookup returns CDR1 SGHVS and CDR2 FQNEAQ. CDR3 in amino acids: CASSRTGTEAFF. CDR3 nucleotide sequence: TGTGCCAGCAGCCGGACAGGCACTGAAGCTTTCTTT.

This chain connects TRBV4-3 to TRBJ1-2; D perhaps matches TRBD1 (6 bases). Trimming left V 2 bases short and J 2 bases short, with 12 bases between. The CDR3 runs 15 residues. CDR1 LGHNA and CDR2 YSLEER come from the germline V gene. In nucleotides, the CDR3 is TGCGCCAGCAGCCAAAAGGACAGAGACAACTATGGCTACACCTTC. Residues: CASSQKDRDNYGYTF.